The 21 T cell receptor beta chains below come from one sample, sequenced in a study of blood T cell repertoires in COVID-19. The method was immunoSEQ multiplex PCR; TCRdb's version includes in-frame clones alone and lacks a portion of them. Of more than 75,000 clones listed, under 85% are singletons. Source material: peripheral blood. These receptors all stem from a human donor in a cohort sampled during active COVID-19.

This chain uses TRBV11-2 with TRBJ2-3, with D unresolved. Germline V gene sequence: CDR1 SGHAT, CDR2 FQNNGV. Trimming shortened V by 5 bases and J by 11 bases, and 17 bases separated the two germline ends. The CDR3 loop spans 13 amino acids. This CDR3 reads CASSPLRGYEQYF. In nucleotides, the CDR3 is TGTGCCAGCAGCCCGCTCCGAGGTTACGAGCAGTATTTT. Full variable domain (outside the CDR3, taken from reference TRBV11-2 and TRBJ2-3): EAGVAQSPRYKIIEKRQSVAFWCNPISGHATLYWYQQILGQGPKLLIQFQNNGVVDDSQLPKDRFSAERLKGVDSTLKIQPAKLEDSAVYLCASSPLRGYEQYFGPGTRLTVL.

The chain is built from TRBV19 and TRBJ1-3, with D possibly being TRBD1 (5 bases). CDR1 and CDR2 (germline): LNHDA, SQIVND (reference sequence). V gave up 5 bases and J gave up 0 bases, with 8 bases separating them. The CDR3 covers 14 residues. The CDR3 sequence: CASSWTNSGNTIYF. CDR3 nucleotide sequence: TGTGCCAGTAGTTGGACAAACTCTGGAAACACCATATATTTT.

This clone has a single count. This sequence joins TRBV7-2 and TRBJ2-7; D perhaps matches TRBD2 (5 bases). Trimming removed 3 bases from V and 0 bases from J, with 15 bases in between. Germline assignment: CDR1 SGHTA and CDR2 FQGNSA. The length of the CDR3 is 16 residues. CDR3 coding DNA: TGTGCCAGCAGCTTGAGGGTGGTGGCGAGCTCCTACGAGCAGTACTTC. Translated, it gives CASSLRVVASSYEQYF.

This chain uses TRBV15 with TRBJ2-3; 12 bases fit TRBD2. Unmatched junction bases numbered 5, after V lost 5 bases and J lost 2 bases. The CDR3 has 16 residues. CDR1 LNHNV and CDR2 YYDKDF come from the germline V gene (reference sequence). The CDR3 nucleotides read TGTGCCACCAGCTTGGGACTAGCGGGCTACACAGATACGCAGTATTTT. It yields the protein CATSLGLAGYTDTQYF.

The chain uses TRBV7-3 and TRBJ2-2; D is uncertain. V was pared by 5 bases and J by 5 bases, with 9 bases between. Germline CDR1 and CDR2: SGHTA and FQGTGA. This CDR3 spans 13 amino acids. The chain's CDR3 is CASSPQETGELFF. CDR3 coding DNA: TGTGCCAGCAGCCCCCAGGAAACCGGGGAGCTGTTTTTT.

The gene calls are TRBV7-9 and TRBJ1-2; 7 bases are shared with TRBD1. The junction had 4 bases not matched to a gene; V was cut back by 8 bases and J by 1 base. The CDR3 covers 13 residues. Germline V gives CDR1 SEHNR, CDR2 FQNEAQ (reference sequence). CDR3 DNA sequence: TGTGCCAGCCGGGACAGCCTTAACTATGGCTACACCTTC. The encoded protein is CASRDSLNYGYTF.

The chain uses TRBV4-1 and TRBJ2-3; D may be TRBD2 (6 bases). The CDR3 extends over 16 amino acids. Looked up from germline, CDR1 is MGHRA and CDR2 is YSYEKL. Trimming took 0 bases from V and 6 from J, leaving 16 bases between them. Written as DNA, the CDR3 is TGCGCCAGCAGCCAAGATCGAACTAGCAGATGGGATACGCAGTATTTT. Translation: CASSQDRTSRWDTQYF.

This chain links TRBV5-1 with TRBJ1-1; TRBD1 might be the D (5 bases). V lost 5 bases, J lost 3 bases, and 8 bases lay in between. This CDR3 contains 12 residues. Germline V gene sequence: CDR1 SGHRS, CDR2 YFSETQ. DNA of the CDR3: TGCGCCAGCAGGGGAGGGGACACTGAAGCTTTCTTT. It translates to CASRGGDTEAFF.

This clone came up once. The V and J genes are TRBV19 and TRBJ2-3; 9 positions agree with TRBD2. Germline CDR1 and CDR2: LNHDA and SQIVND (reference sequence). The CDR3 contains 18 residues. The ends lost 3 bases at V and 0 bases at J; junction bases unmatched: 10. CDR3 nucleotides: TGTGCCAGTAGTATCATACTCGGGCTAGCGGGGAGCACAGATACGCAGTATTTT. Its translation: CASSIILGLAGSTDTQYF. Full variable domain (missing parts from reference TRBV19 and TRBJ2-3): DGGITQSPKYLFRKEGQNVTLSCEQNLNHDAMYWYRQDPGQGLRLIYYSQIVNDFQKGDIAEGYSVSREKKESFPLTVTSAQKNPTAFYLCASSIILGLAGSTDTQYFGPGTRLTVL.

This chain uses TRBV30 with TRBJ1-5, with 9 bases that match TRBD1. The ends lost 1 base at V and 5 bases at J; junction bases unmatched: 0. This CDR3 has 13 residues. Germline V gene lookup returns CDR1 GTSNPN and CDR2 SVGIG (reference sequence). The CDR3 DNA reads as TGTGCCTGGAGTGGACAGGGGGATCAGCCCCAGCATTTT. It yields the protein CAWSGQGDQPQHF.

The chain's CDR3 is CASRQAGAYGYTF. In nucleotides, the CDR3 is TGTGCCAGCAGACAGGCCGGCGCCTATGGCTACACCTTC. The V gene is TRBV6-5, the J gene TRBJ1-2; possibly TRBD1 for D (5 bases). Germline assignment: CDR1 MNHEY and CDR2 SVGAGI. CDR3 length equals 13 residues. V lost 6 bases, J lost 4 bases, and 12 bases lay in between.

The chain carries TRBV6-1 and TRBJ1-2, with D perhaps TRBD1 (5 bases). The V end was cut by 2 bases, the J end by 4 bases, with 14 bases between. CDR3 size: 15 residues. CDR1 and CDR2 from the germline V gene are MNHNS and SASEGT. This CDR3 reads CASSESGGVGYGYTF. For the CDR3, the DNA is TGTGCCAGCAGTGAATCTGGAGGGGTGGGCTATGGCTACACCTTC.

The V gene is TRBV3-1 (or the pseudogene TRBV3-2), the J gene TRBJ1-6, with TRBD1 matching over 10 bases. The CDR3 is made up of 16 amino acids. With 4 bases clipped from V and 7 bases from J, the junction kept 7 bases outside the gene matches. Per germline, CDR1 LGHDT and CDR2 YNNKEL (reference sequence). The CDR3 here is CASSRGTGVRNSPLHF. The CDR3 DNA reads TGTGCCAGCAGCCGCGGGACAGGGGTTAGGAATTCACCCCTCCACTTT.

This rearrangement joins TRBV5-8 to TRBJ1-5; D call uncertain. Germline V gene lookup returns CDR1 SGHTS and CDR2 YDEGEE. V shed 1 base and J shed 1 base, with 6 bases lying between them. The CDR3 has 14 residues. The CDR3 loop is CASSLFRSNQPQHF. CDR3 DNA sequence: TGTGCCAGCAGCTTGTTCCGGAGCAATCAGCCCCAGCATTTT. The whole variable domain, remainder taken from reference TRBV5-8 and TRBJ1-5, is EAGVTQSPTHLIKTRGQQATLRCSPISGHTSVYWYQQALGLGLQFLLWYDEGEERNRGNFPPRFSGRQFPNYSSELNVNALELEDSALYLCASSLFRSNQPQHFGDGTRLSIL.

The chain couples TRBV6-5 to TRBJ2-5; 10 positions agree with TRBD1. This CDR3 contains 16 residues. Germline V gene sequence: CDR1 MNHEY, CDR2 SVGAGI. J gave up 10 bases and V 1 base, and 12 bases lay outside the gene matches. The CDR3 DNA follows: TGTGCCAGCAGTTACTATGGGAGACAGGGGGCGTCCGACCAGTACTTC. As protein: CASSYYGRQGASDQYF.

The rearrangement uses TRBV4-2 and TRBJ2-1, with TRBD2 matching over 14 bases. CDR1 and CDR2 (germline): LGHNA, YNFKEQ. The CDR3 contains 15 residues. The ends lost 5 bases at V and 10 bases at J; junction bases unmatched: 7. CDR3 DNA sequence: TGTGCCAGCAGCAAAAGACTAGCGGGGGGGCTCGAGCAGTTCTTC. This codes for CASSKRLAGGLEQFF.

This sequence joins TRBV10-3 and TRBJ2-7, with 9 bases that match TRBD1. Germline V gene lookup returns CDR1 ENHRY and CDR2 SYGVKD. CDR3 length: 15 amino acids. V dropped 4 bases and J dropped 4; count of bases not matched to a gene: 8. CDR3 nucleotide sequence: TGTGCCATCAGTGGGGGACAGGGTAATAATTACGAGCAGTACTTC. Its translation: CAISGGQGNNYEQYF.

J is TRBJ1-2 and V is TRBV18, with D unresolved. The CDR3 extends over 15 amino acids. Trimming stripped 0 bases from V and 5 bases from J, with 13 bases between. In germline, CDR1 is KGHSH, CDR2 LQKENI. The CDR3 loop is CASSPPRAGPYGYTF. The CDR3 region has the DNA TGTGCCAGCTCACCACCGCGGGCCGGACCTTATGGCTACACCTTC.

The genes are TRBV7-9 and TRBJ1-4, with TRBD1 matching over 7 bases. V was pared by 1 base and J by 0 bases, with 2 bases of the junction left unmatched. Germline V CDR1 and CDR2: SEHNR, FQNEAQ (reference sequence). The CDR3 contains 16 residues. CDR3: CASSLGDRATNEKLFF. For the CDR3, the DNA is TGTGCCAGCAGCTTAGGGGACAGAGCAACTAATGAAAAACTGTTTTTT.

The rearrangement joins TRBV5-1 to TRBJ1-4; 10 bases are shared with TRBD1. This CDR3 is 14 amino acids long. Per the germline V gene, CDR1 is SGHRS and CDR2 is YFSETQ. V was pared by 6 bases and J by 7 bases, with 6 bases of the junction left unmatched. The chain's CDR3 is CASKTGDRGEKLFF. The DNA of the CDR3 is TGCGCCAGCAAGACGGGGGACAGGGGTGAAAAACTGTTTTTT.

The V gene is TRBV30, the J gene TRBJ1-4, with 9 bases matching TRBD1. Per germline, CDR1 GTSNPN and CDR2 SVGIG (reference sequence). After removal of 0 bases from V and 15 bases from J, the junction contained 11 bases not matched to a gene. This CDR3 contains 14 residues. CDR3 DNA: TGTGCCTGGAGTGTACGTGGGACAGGGCGAGATTTGTTTTTT. As protein: CAWSVRGTGRDLFF.